These 8 T cell receptor beta chains were sequenced from one sample in a study of OX40 agonist ivuxolimab in advanced cancers. Assay: immunoSEQ multiplex PCR; the TCRdb copy retains only in-frame clones and omits some. This table has approximately 99,000 clones, around 94% appearing once. The input for sequencing was CD4+ or CD8+ T cells sorted from blood, taken in a trial of the OX40 agonist ivuxolimab. These receptors all come from an adult with an advanced solid tumor such as melanoma, head and neck, liver or kidney cancer.

Here the CDR3 reads CASSHGGTSGSKQYF. As DNA, the CDR3 is TGTGCCAGCAGCCACGGCGGGACTAGCGGGAGTAAGCAGTACTTC. J is TRBJ2-7 and V is TRBV6-5; 14 bases are shared with TRBD2. Germline V gene data show CDR1 as MNHEY and CDR2 as SVGAGI. Losses at the gene ends were 6 bases for V and 8 bases for J; bases not matched to a gene: 9. CDR3 length equals 15 residues.

The rearrangement joins TRBV2 to TRBJ1-3, with D uncertain. Germline CDR1 and CDR2: SNHLY and FYNNEI. The V and J ends lost 8 bases and 3 bases respectively, with 14 bases between them. The CDR3 length is 14 residues. The CDR3 region has the DNA TGTGCCAGCGGGTCCCGGAGCTTTGGAAACACCATATATTTT. It is translated as CASGSRSFGNTIYF.

This rearrangement joins TRBV27 to TRBJ2-5; possible D gene TRBD1, 6 bases. The length of the CDR3 is 11 residues. Looked up from germline, CDR1 is MNHEY and CDR2 is SMNVEV (reference sequence). V lost 5 bases to trimming and J lost 5 bases, with 6 bases between them. The CDR3 nucleotides are TGTGCCAGCAGTACAGGGGAGACCCAGTACTTC. Protein sequence: CASSTGETQYF.

CDR3 bases: TGCAGTGCTAGGATGGTAGCTGGGGAGTTCTTC. Its translation: CSARMVAGEFF. The chain links TRBV20-1 to TRBJ2-1; D not resolved. V was cut by 3 bases and J by 14 bases, with 14 bases left in between. Germline values: CDR1 DFQATT, CDR2 SNEGSKA (reference sequence). CDR3 length: 11 residues.

The rearrangement joins TRBV6-5 to TRBJ1-4, with a tentative D call TRBD1 (5 bases). V was trimmed by 6 bases and J by 8 bases, leaving 19 bases between them. This CDR3 has 15 amino acids. The germline V gene encodes CDR1 MNHEY and CDR2 SVGAGI. CDR3 in amino acids: CASSPWTPEREKLFF. The CDR3 DNA reads TGTGCCAGCAGCCCCTGGACACCTGAGAGGGAAAAACTGTTTTTT.

A single count supports this clone. The gene calls are TRBV6-6 and TRBJ2-7; D ambiguous. CDR1 MNHNY and CDR2 SVGAGI come from the germline V gene (reference sequence). The ends were cut back, 0 bases at V and 0 bases at J, with 9 bases in the middle. This CDR3 is 15 amino acids long. Here the CDR3 reads CASSYSIYGSYEQYF. CDR3 coding DNA: TGTGCCAGCAGTTACTCGATTTACGGCTCCTACGAGCAGTACTTC.

The CDR3 bases are TGTGCCAGCAGCTCAAGGGGAGGCTATGGCTACACCTTC. Translated: CASSSRGGYGYTF. This chain joins TRBV5-5 and TRBJ1-2; a possible D gene is TRBD1 (5 bases). Germline V lookup: CDR1 SGHKS, CDR2 YYEKEE (reference sequence). The CDR3 is 13 amino acids. With 3 bases removed from V and 4 bases from J, the gap between germline ends came to 10 bases.

V and J are TRBV9 and TRBJ2-1; 10 bases line up with TRBD2. The CDR3 contains 15 residues. From germline, CDR1 is SGDLS and CDR2 YYNGEE. Losses at the gene ends were 2 bases for V and 5 bases for J; bases not matched to a gene: 4. The CDR3: CASSVVAGGNNEQFF. The CDR3 coding sequence is TGTGCCAGCAGCGTGGTAGCGGGGGGCAACAATGAGCAGTTCTTC.